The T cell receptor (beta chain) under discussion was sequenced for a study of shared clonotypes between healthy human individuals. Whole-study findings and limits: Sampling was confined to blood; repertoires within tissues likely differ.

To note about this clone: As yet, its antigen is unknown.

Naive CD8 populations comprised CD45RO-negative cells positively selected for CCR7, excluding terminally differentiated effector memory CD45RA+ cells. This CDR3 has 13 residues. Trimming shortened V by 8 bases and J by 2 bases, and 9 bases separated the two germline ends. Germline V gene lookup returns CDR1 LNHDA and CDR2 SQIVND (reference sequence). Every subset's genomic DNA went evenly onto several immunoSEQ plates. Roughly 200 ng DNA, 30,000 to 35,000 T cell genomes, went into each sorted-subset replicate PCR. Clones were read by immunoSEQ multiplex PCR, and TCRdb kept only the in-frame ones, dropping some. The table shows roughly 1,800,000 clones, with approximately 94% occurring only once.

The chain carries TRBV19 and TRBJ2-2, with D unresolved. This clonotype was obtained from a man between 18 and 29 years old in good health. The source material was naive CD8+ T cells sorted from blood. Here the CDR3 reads CASPGVNTGELFF. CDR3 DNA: TGTGCCAGTCCAGGTGTAAACACCGGGGAGCTGTTTTTT. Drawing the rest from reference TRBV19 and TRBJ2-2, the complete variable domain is DGGITQSPKYLFRKEGQNVTLSCEQNLNHDAMYWYRQDPGQGLRLIYYSQIVNDFQKGDIAEGYSVSREKKESFPLTVTSAQKNPTAFYLCASPGVNTGELFFGEGSRLTVL.